This T cell receptor (beta chain) comes out of a study of T cells in Graves' hyperthyroidism and ophthalmopathy (dated by TCRdb to 2018 to 2020). Background on the whole study: Peripheral blood was collected at initial diagnosis, before any treatment. To identify distinguishing TCR V-J signatures, a discovery cohort of around 100 patients was used, comprising 43 with Graves' ophthalmopathy and about 59 with stable Graves' hyperthyroidism. Prospective prediction of ophthalmopathy was tested in an independent validation cohort consisting of 18 hyperthyroidism patients and over 15 patients who later progressed to ophthalmopathy. For training and testing, the roughly 97 patients in the discovery cohort were randomly divided in a 7:3 ratio. Thyroid tissue and blood T-cell repertoires from more than five Graves' hyperthyroidism patients were also compared in the study. After blood sampling, hyperthyroidism patients were treated with methimazole at a starting dose of 30 mg daily, and ophthalmopathy patients were treated with high-dose intravenous methylprednisolone. According to the paper, TCR Vbeta CDR3 sequencing was carried out on about 140 peripheral blood samples, which came from 40 to 45 ophthalmopathy, roughly 75 hyperthyroidism and some 17 progressor patients.

The germline V gene gives CDR1 as MDHEN and CDR2 as SYDVKM. The CDR3, from cysteine to phenylalanine, totals 14 residues. CDR3 DNA is the only sequence kept; it has 42 bases, read in frame from the first base. The germline V and J ends show losses of 6 bases and 11 bases respectively, and no gene match explains 12 bases of the junction. In the ophthalmopathy patients, disease was moderately to severely active, with a Clinical Activity Score of 3 or more, a NOSPECS grade of 4 or more, and a duration of less than 3 months. Any patient with an uncontrolled infection, another autoimmune disease, pregnancy or lactation was excluded. Diagnoses relied on clinical symptoms, serum thyroxine and TRAb, thyroid ultrasound and orbital computed tomography. PBMCs were isolated from 10 ml of fresh peripheral blood by Ficoll-Paque density gradient centrifugation. Total RNA was extracted with Trizol reagent, and quality was checked on an Agilent 2100 Bioanalyzer.

Amplification of TCR beta CDR3 regions was carried out from RNA transcripts. The first round of RT-PCR for the TCR CDR3 was performed with the HTBI primer set and the Qiagen OneStep RT-PCR kit. A second multiplex PCR round built the libraries, followed by size selection and purification. The libraries were sequenced on an Illumina HiSeq2000 using paired-end 100 bp reads. Per the source publication's procedure: SOAPnuke was used to process the raw data, removing reads that contained adapters or uncalled bases, had a mean Phred below 15, or lacked an exact match to the constant primer or identifier. High-quality paired reads were merged with COPE v1.2.5, and unique nucleotide sequences were defined as clonotypes. MiTCR v1.1 was used to align the clonotypes against IMGT TRBV, TRBD and TRBJ reference segments. Analysis was restricted to V-J combinations with a frequency above 0.0001, which covered roughly 99% of repertoires. A TCS score was defined as the ratio between F50 (clonal expansion) and ExV (chaos), using BLOSUM62-based TCRdist between CDR3 peptides within each V-J. Welch's t-statistics and random forest reduced roughly 500 V-J features to about 12, which were used in a naive Bayes classifier (R e1071). TCRdb trimmed public reads at Q25 via fastp, called clones via MiXCR and kept in-frame beta chains. Under each unique CDR3 protein, matching rows form one entry showing the most common genes and DNA. TCRdb, not the original authors, processed these V and J calls. Present in this sample are 700,000 or so distinct CDR3 sequences, approximately 15% of which were seen just once. Roughly an eighth of the sample lies in the top ten.

What the work shows at the level of the full study, not this receptor alone: During validation, the model predicted progression to ophthalmopathy a median of approximately six months ahead of onset, with more than 60% sensitivity and almost 75% specificity. In cross-validation, a model built on a 13 V-J signature told ophthalmopathy apart from stable hyperthyroidism with under 90% sensitivity and approximately 81% specificity, and in testing the same model reached 80%/75%. Sample size was not statistically predetermined, and blinding of investigators to group allocation was not performed. Most expanded thyroid clonotypes (frequency above 0.001) were also found in blood, which suggests that blood repertoires may mirror thyroid immune responses.

A remark on this clonotype: Its antigen is not yet known. Within one base of it there is no much larger clone, and no base qualities were kept.

Sequencing was performed on blood. The sequence links TRBV28 to TRBJ1-4; TRBD1 fits 7 bases in the junction. The TCR originated in a woman aged 45-65 years with Graves' ophthalmopathy. The CDR3: CASSRDSGSGKLFF. Here is the DNA: TGTGCCAGCAGCCGGGACAGCGGATCGGGGAAACTGTTTTTT.